These 32 T cell receptor beta chains originate from one sample sequenced in a study of cytomegalovirus exposure and HLA in healthy donors. Here immunoSEQ multiplex PCR was the method, and the copy in TCRdb shows in-frame clones only, minus some. In the table there are 120,000 or so clones, over 85% of which are singletons. Sample: PBMCs. The receptor source for this set is a woman aged 18-30 years in good health and CMV-seronegative.

The chain carries TRBV19 and TRBJ2-5; possibly TRBD2 for D (5 bases). This CDR3 is built from 14 residues. Per germline, CDR1 LNHDA and CDR2 SQIVND (reference sequence). The V end was cut by 6 bases, the J end by 0 bases, with 11 bases between. The CDR3: CASSGNPDQETQYF. DNA for the CDR3: TGTGCCAGTAGCGGGAACCCCGACCAAGAGACCCAGTACTTC.

The rearrangement links TRBV7-9 to TRBJ2-4; D gene uncertain. CDR3 length equals 13 residues. CDR1 is SEHNR, CDR2 FQNEAQ, per germline (reference sequence). V lost 1 base to trimming and J lost 3 bases, with 4 bases between them. The CDR3 is CASSLDGKNIQYF. The CDR3, as DNA: TGTGCCAGCAGCTTAGACGGCAAAAACATTCAGTACTTC.

The CDR3 region has the DNA TGTGCCAGCAGTCATGACAGGGGGTACACGAGCGAGCAGTACTTC. This translates into CASSHDRGYTSEQYF. The chain recombines TRBV6-5 with TRBJ2-7, with 9 bases aligning to TRBD1. The trim removed 5 bases at V and 6 bases at J, leaving 11 bases unmatched. Germline CDR1 MNHEY, CDR2 SVGAGI. This CDR3 is 15 amino acids long.

V and J are TRBV27 and TRBJ1-2; no definite D call. The CDR3 length is 13 residues. Germline CDR1 and CDR2: MNHEY and SMNVEV (reference sequence). Trimming removed 2 bases at V and 7 bases at J, with 11 bases between. The CDR3 reads CASSLIRFGGYTF. The CDR3 nucleotides are TGTGCCAGCAGTTTAATACGGTTCGGTGGCTACACCTTC.

The chain joins TRBV5-1 to TRBJ2-7; tentative D call: TRBD2 (5 bases). Germline-derived CDR1 and CDR2 are SGHRS and YFSETQ. Trimming removed 0 bases at V and 5 bases at J, with 12 bases between. This CDR3 has 14 residues. The CDR3 is CASSLARGRDEQYF. In DNA, the CDR3 is TGCGCCAGCAGCTTGGCTCGGGGTAGAGACGAGCAGTACTTC.

Regarding this clone: Other DNA sequences from this sample encode an identical CDR3 as well. The chain recombines TRBV4-1 with TRBJ1-1; no clear D gene. V shed 0 bases and J shed 5 bases, with 10 bases lying between them. From germline, CDR1 is MGHRA and CDR2 YSYEKL. CDR3 length: 14 residues. CDR3 nucleotide sequence: TGCGCCAGCAGCCAAGAATCTCGGGGAACTGAAGCTTTCTTT. This codes for CASSQESRGTEAFF.

The chain couples TRBV6-1 to TRBJ1-1, with a possible D match to TRBD1 (6 bases). The germline V gene encodes CDR1 MNHNS and CDR2 SASEGT. The CDR3 loop spans 14 amino acids. The germline V and J ends were trimmed by 8 bases and 0 bases, with 13 bases remaining between them. CDR3 in amino acids: CASGYGTLNTEAFF. As DNA, the CDR3 is TGTGCCAGCGGGTACGGGACACTGAACACTGAAGCTTTCTTT.

The chain combines TRBV2 with TRBJ2-7; TRBD1 aligns across 10 bases. The CDR3 has 14 residues. J was trimmed by 4 bases and V by 4 bases; bases with no gene match: 4. Germline assignment: CDR1 SNHLY and CDR2 FYNNEI. CDR3 region: CASSAGQGVYEQYF. As DNA, the CDR3 is TGTGCCAGCAGTGCCGGACAGGGGGTTTACGAGCAGTACTTC. The full variable domain, rest sourced from reference TRBV2 and TRBJ2-7, is EPEVTQTPSHQVTQMGQEVILRCVPISNHLYFYWYRQILGQKVEFLVSFYNNEISEKSEIFDDQFSVERPDGSNFTLKIRSTKLEDSAMYFCASSAGQGVYEQYFGPGTRLTVT.

This chain joins TRBV5-1 and TRBJ2-5; 14 bases are shared with TRBD2. V was pared by 4 bases and J by 7 bases, with 12 bases of the junction left unmatched. CDR1 SGHRS and CDR2 YFSETQ come from the germline V gene. The CDR3 runs to 17 residues. CDR3 sequence reads: CASSERGLAGGEGTQYF. CDR3 nucleotide sequence: TGCGCCAGCAGCGAAAGAGGACTAGCGGGGGGTGAGGGGACCCAGTACTTC.

The chain is built from TRBV10-2 and TRBJ2-3, with D possibly being TRBD1 (7 bases). The CDR3 extends over 15 amino acids. From germline, CDR1 is WSHSY and CDR2 SAAADI. Trimming removed 6 bases from V and 0 bases from J, with 13 bases in between. The CDR3 DNA follows: TGCGCCAGCAGCCCGACAGGGACTAGCACAGATACGCAGTATTTT. Amino acids: CASSPTGTSTDTQYF.

The CDR3, as DNA: TGTGCCTGGAGTGCCGACAGCGGGTATGGCTACACCTTC. Translating it yields CAWSADSGYGYTF. The chain links TRBV30 to TRBJ1-2; a possible D gene is TRBD1 (5 bases). The germline CDR1 and CDR2 sequences are GTSNPN and SVGIG (reference sequence). The CDR3 runs 13 residues. Trimming pared 1 base from V and 5 bases from J, leaving 11 bases between.

The J gene is TRBJ2-3, the V gene TRBV25-1, with 8 bases lining up with TRBD1. CDR3 size: 16 residues. After removal of 3 bases from V and 5 bases from J, the junction contained 10 bases not matched to a gene. Per germline, CDR1 MGHDK and CDR2 SYGVNS. CDR3 protein: CASSDSDRGWRDTQYF. The CDR3 DNA reads as TGTGCCAGCAGTGATTCCGACAGGGGATGGAGAGATACGCAGTATTTT.

In this sample, this clone turned up once. V is TRBV29-1 and J is TRBJ2-1, with D maybe TRBD1 (5 bases). V gave up 2 bases and J gave up 1 base, with 12 bases separating them. The CDR3 totals 15 residues. In germline, CDR1 is SQVTM, CDR2 ANQGSEA. The DNA for the CDR3 is TGCAGCGTTGAACGCAGGGATAGGTCCTACAATGAGCAGTTCTTC. This gives the protein CSVERRDRSYNEQFF.

The V gene is TRBV20-1, the J gene TRBJ1-6; D might be TRBD1 (5 bases). Germline V gene lookup returns CDR1 DFQATT and CDR2 SNEGSKA (reference sequence). The V end was cut by 4 bases, the J end by 14 bases, with 12 bases between. The CDR3 runs 11 residues. CDR3 sequence reads: CSANQQVTLHF. The CDR3 bases are TGCAGTGCTAACCAACAGGTGACCCTCCACTTT.

This clone has just one count. The genes are TRBV28 and TRBJ1-2; tentative D call: TRBD1 (5 bases). The V and J ends lost 5 bases and 3 bases respectively, with 16 bases between them. CDR1 is MDHEN, CDR2 SYDVKM, per germline. The CDR3 length is 15 residues. The CDR3 region is CASSPAWRDHYGYTF. The CDR3 nucleotides read TGTGCCAGCAGTCCAGCGTGGAGGGACCACTATGGCTACACCTTC.

The chain is built from TRBV5-6 and TRBJ2-5; D is ambiguous. The CDR3 has 13 residues. V lost 1 base and J lost 4, with 8 bases in between. Germline CDR1 SGHDT, CDR2 YYEEEE. CDR3 protein: CASSLTDRETQYF. CDR3 in DNA: TGTGCCAGCAGCTTGACTGATAGAGAGACCCAGTACTTC. The full variable domain, with the rest looked up from reference TRBV5-6 and TRBJ2-5, is DAGVTQSPTHLIKTRGQQVTLRCSPKSGHDTVSWYQQALGQGPQFIFQYYEEEERQRGNFPDRFSGHQFPNYSSELNVNALLLGDSALYLCASSLTDRETQYFGPGTRLLVL.

V gene TRBV7-8 combines with J gene TRBJ2-7, with TRBD2 matching over 11 bases. V lost 5 bases to trimming and J lost 3 bases; unmatched junction nucleotides: 15. This CDR3 region has 18 residues. Germline lookup yields CDR1 SGHVS and CDR2 FQNEAQ. The CDR3 sequence is CASSRFTTSGALNYEQYF. CDR3 DNA sequence: TGTGCCAGCAGCCGGTTTACGACTAGCGGGGCCCTTAACTACGAGCAGTACTTC. The entire variable domain, with the rest obtained from reference TRBV7-8 and TRBJ2-7, is as follows: GAGVSQSPRYKVAKRGQDVALRCDPISGHVSLFWYQQALGQGPEFLTYFQNEAQLDKSGLPSDRFFAERPEGSVSTLKIQRTQQEDSAVYLCASSRFTTSGALNYEQYFGPGTRLTVT.

The chain's CDR3 is CASSFGIEMETQYF. As DNA, the CDR3 is TGCGCCAGCAGCTTCGGGATCGAGATGGAGACCCAGTACTTC. This rearrangement joins TRBV5-1 to TRBJ2-5, with D perhaps TRBD2 (5 bases). CDR3 size: 14 residues. Trimming cost V 2 bases and J 5 bases, with 13 bases left between them. CDR1 and CDR2 (germline): SGHRS, YFSETQ.

The chain is built from TRBV4-2 and TRBJ2-1; 9 nucleotides match TRBD2. From germline, CDR1 is LGHNA and CDR2 YNFKEQ. The CDR3 is 21 amino acids. V trimming: 4 bases; J trimming: 4 bases; junction bases outside the gene matches: 23. The CDR3 coding sequence is TGTGCCAGCAGCCGAACACCGGGACTCCGGTATAGCGGGGGAGAGTACAATGAGCAGTTCTTC. Amino acids: CASSRTPGLRYSGGEYNEQFF.

This chain joins TRBV5-1 and TRBJ2-7; TRBD2 matches 10 bases. V was clipped by 3 bases and J by 2 bases; unmatched bases: 2. The V gene's germline CDR1 is SGHRS and CDR2 YFSETQ. The CDR3 loop spans 14 amino acids. The DNA of the CDR3 is TGCGCCAGCAGCTCCAGCGGGGGGGCCTACGAGCAGTACTTC. It translates to CASSSSGGAYEQYF.

The chain links TRBV29-1 to TRBJ1-1, with D unresolved. The length of the CDR3 is 13 residues. The germline V gene has CDR1 SQVTM and CDR2 ANQGSEA. The ends were cut back, 1 base at V and 0 bases at J, with 6 bases in the middle. This CDR3 reads CSVEAQLNTEAFF. The CDR3 nucleotides are TGCAGCGTTGAAGCTCAGTTGAACACTGAAGCTTTCTTT.

A single count supports this clone. V is TRBV28 and J is TRBJ1-3; TRBD1 matches at 8 bases. Trimming cost V 8 bases and J 0 bases; bases outside gene matches: 3. Looked up from germline, CDR1 is MDHEN and CDR2 is SYDVKM. The CDR3 sequence is 14 residues long. CDR3 bases: TGTGCCAGCGAAACAGGGGGCTCTGGAAACACCATATATTTT. Translation gives CASETGGSGNTIYF.

This chain links TRBV7-9 with TRBJ2-7, with D tentatively TRBD1 (6 bases). Per germline, CDR1 SEHNR and CDR2 FQNEAQ (reference sequence). V lost 5 bases and J lost 0, with 11 bases in between. This CDR3 contains 14 residues. The CDR3 spells CASSPPRGSYEQYF. CDR3 bases: TGTGCCAGCAGCCCCCCCAGGGGCTCCTACGAGCAGTACTTC.

The chain carries TRBV9 and TRBJ1-2; D may be TRBD1 (6 bases). The CDR3 sequence is 13 residues long. From germline, CDR1 is SGDLS and CDR2 YYNGEE. V shed 3 bases and J shed 4 bases, with 10 bases lying between them. The CDR3 coding sequence is TGTGCCAGCAGCGCTGGGGGCGGCTATGGCTACACCTTC. Translation: CASSAGGGYGYTF.

This chain links TRBV6-5 with TRBJ2-1; 13 bases are a match to TRBD2. This CDR3 comprises 13 residues. CDR1 is MNHEY and CDR2 is SVGAGI in the germline V gene. The J segment lost 8 bases and the V segment lost 6 bases, leaving 1 base of the junction unmatched. The CDR3 DNA is TGTGCCAGCAGAGGACTAGCGGGGGATGAGCAGTTCTTC. Translation gives CASRGLAGDEQFF.

The chain joins TRBV4-2 to TRBJ2-7, with 11 bases that match TRBD1. Germline V gives CDR1 LGHNA, CDR2 YNFKEQ. The trim removed 3 bases at V and 5 bases at J, leaving 6 bases unmatched. The CDR3 contains 15 residues. The CDR3 spells CASSHGQGASDEQYF. CDR3 sequence (DNA): TGTGCCAGCAGCCACGGACAGGGGGCCAGCGACGAGCAGTACTTC.

CDR3 DNA: TGTGCCACGGGACTAGCGGGAGGGAATGAGCAGTTCTTC. Residues: CATGLAGGNEQFF. The rearrangement uses TRBV25-1 and TRBJ2-1; 16 nucleotides align to TRBD2. J was trimmed by 7 bases and V by 10 bases; bases with no gene match: 1. The germline V gene encodes CDR1 MGHDK and CDR2 SYGVNS. This CDR3 is 13 amino acids long.

The chain employs TRBV30 and TRBJ1-5, with D hard to call. This CDR3 is 15 amino acids long. From germline, CDR1 is GTSNPN and CDR2 SVGIG (reference sequence). Trimming cost V 4 bases and J 3 bases, with 16 bases left between them. In DNA, the CDR3 is TGTGCCTGGAACAACGGGTTTTTGGTCAATCAGCCCCAGCATTTT. It encodes CAWNNGFLVNQPQHF.

CDR3 amino acids: CASSSQRGTYEQYF. In DNA form, the CDR3 reads TGTGCCAGCAGCTCCCAGCGGGGGACCTACGAGCAGTACTTC. The chain carries TRBV11-2 and TRBJ2-7; TRBD2 aligns across 8 bases. Unmatched junction bases numbered 4, after V lost 4 bases and J lost 2 bases. Germline V gene sequence: CDR1 SGHAT, CDR2 FQNNGV. CDR3 size: 14 residues.

V is TRBV6-6 and J is TRBJ1-3; D may be TRBD1 (6 bases). This CDR3 is 16 amino acids long. Germline loops: CDR1 MNHNY, CDR2 SVGAGI (reference sequence). V was clipped by 5 bases and J by 4 bases, with 18 bases between them. CDR3 region: CASSNQRMGAGNTIYF. Here the CDR3 DNA reads TGTGCCAGCAGTAACCAGAGAATGGGGGCGGGAAACACCATATATTTT.

This chain joins TRBV18 and TRBJ1-5; no reliable D call. The CDR3 is made up of 15 amino acids. Germline V gene sequence: CDR1 KGHSH, CDR2 LQKENI. The V and J ends lost 3 bases and 5 bases respectively, with 14 bases between them. The chain's CDR3 is CASSPQAGWDQPQHF. As DNA, the CDR3 is TGTGCCAGCTCACCCCAGGCGGGCTGGGATCAGCCCCAGCATTTT.

This clone has a handful of counts. This sequence joins TRBV28 and TRBJ1-5, with 10 bases matching TRBD1. Germline V CDR1 and CDR2: MDHEN, SYDVKM. The V gene end was trimmed by 5 bases and the J gene end by 0 bases; junction bases not matched to a gene: 10. The CDR3 length is 18 residues. CDR3 sequence reads: CASSDRGPNPNSNQPQHF. The CDR3 region has the DNA TGTGCCAGCAGTGACAGGGGGCCCAATCCGAATAGCAATCAGCCCCAGCATTTT.